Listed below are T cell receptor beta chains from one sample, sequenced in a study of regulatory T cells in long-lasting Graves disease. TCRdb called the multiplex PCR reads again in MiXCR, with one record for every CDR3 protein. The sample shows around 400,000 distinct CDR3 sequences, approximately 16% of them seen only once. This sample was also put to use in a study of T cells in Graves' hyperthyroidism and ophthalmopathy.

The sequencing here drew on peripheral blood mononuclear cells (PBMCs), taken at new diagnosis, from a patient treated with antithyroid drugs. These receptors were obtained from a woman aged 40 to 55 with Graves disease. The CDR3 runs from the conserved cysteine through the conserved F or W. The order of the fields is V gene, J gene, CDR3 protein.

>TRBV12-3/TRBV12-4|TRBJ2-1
CASSLVRGEQFF
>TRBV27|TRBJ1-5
CASSLSRNSNQPQHF
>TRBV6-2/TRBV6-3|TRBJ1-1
CASSYGGGTGTEAFF
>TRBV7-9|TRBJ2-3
CASSFGPPGRTSTDTQYF
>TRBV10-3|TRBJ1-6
CAISEMAGGSPLHF
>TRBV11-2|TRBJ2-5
CASSPRDRDQETQYF
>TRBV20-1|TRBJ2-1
CSARDLNRGRNEQFF
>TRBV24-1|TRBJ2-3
CATSDLPGADTQYF
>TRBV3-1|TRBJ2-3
CASSPRAGLTDTQYF
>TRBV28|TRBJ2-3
CASQGEDRFLPTDTQYF
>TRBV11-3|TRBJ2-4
CASSASGGINIQYF
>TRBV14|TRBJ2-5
CASWGFRPETQYF
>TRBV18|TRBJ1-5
CASSLQEDGQPQHF
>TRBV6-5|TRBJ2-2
CASSYSPSPPGELFF
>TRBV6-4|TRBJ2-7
CASRQTGTGVFSYEQYF
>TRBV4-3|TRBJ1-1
CASSQVQRDPWAFF
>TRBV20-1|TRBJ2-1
CSARLASHLYNEQFF
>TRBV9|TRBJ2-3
CASSVESLGTQYF
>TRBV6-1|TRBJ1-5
CASSPYANQPQHF
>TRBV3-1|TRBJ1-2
CASSQGDSGWGYTF
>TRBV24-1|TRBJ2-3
CATSVNPGLGTDTQYF
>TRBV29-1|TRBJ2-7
CSVEVGTSDEQYF
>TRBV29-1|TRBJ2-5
CSVEWGREGETQYF
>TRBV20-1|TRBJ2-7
CSARTRGSGRMISYEQYF
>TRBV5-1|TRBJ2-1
CASSGDTSLWFF
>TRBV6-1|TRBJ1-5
CASSEIGTNQPQHF
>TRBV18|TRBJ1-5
CASSPGREGQPQHF
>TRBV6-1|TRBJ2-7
CASRPTAATIYEQYF
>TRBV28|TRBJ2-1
CASSPPAGVDEQFF
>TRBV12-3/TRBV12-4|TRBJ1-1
CASSFVAGGTEAFF
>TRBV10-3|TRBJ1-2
CAVSTGMVDYGYTF
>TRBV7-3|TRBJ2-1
CASSNGRGLDNEQFF